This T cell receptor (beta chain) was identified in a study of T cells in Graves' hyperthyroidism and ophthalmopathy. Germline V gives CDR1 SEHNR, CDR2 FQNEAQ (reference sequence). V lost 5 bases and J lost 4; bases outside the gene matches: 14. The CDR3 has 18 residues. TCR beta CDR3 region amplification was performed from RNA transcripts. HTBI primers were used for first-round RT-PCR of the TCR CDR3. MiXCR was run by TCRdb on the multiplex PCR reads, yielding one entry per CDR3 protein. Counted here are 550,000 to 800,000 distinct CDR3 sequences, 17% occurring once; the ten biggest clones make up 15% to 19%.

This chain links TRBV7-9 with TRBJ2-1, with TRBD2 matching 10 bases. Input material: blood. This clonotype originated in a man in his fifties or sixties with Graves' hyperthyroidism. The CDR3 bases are TGTGCCAGCAGCCAGAACCTAAACAGCGGGGGGGTATACAATGAGCAGTTCTTC. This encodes CASSQNLNSGGVYNEQFF.